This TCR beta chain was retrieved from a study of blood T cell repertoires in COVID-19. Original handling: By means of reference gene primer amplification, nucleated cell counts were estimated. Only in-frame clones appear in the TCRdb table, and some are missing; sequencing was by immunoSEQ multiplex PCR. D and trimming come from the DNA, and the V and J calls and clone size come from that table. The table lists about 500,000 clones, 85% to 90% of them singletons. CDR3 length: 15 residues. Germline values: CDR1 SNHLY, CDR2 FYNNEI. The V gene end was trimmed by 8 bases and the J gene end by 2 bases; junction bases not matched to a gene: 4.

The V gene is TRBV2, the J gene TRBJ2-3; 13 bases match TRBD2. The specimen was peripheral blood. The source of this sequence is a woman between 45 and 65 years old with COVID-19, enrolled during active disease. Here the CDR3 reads CASGGLAGFTDTQYF. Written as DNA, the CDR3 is TGTGCCAGCGGGGGACTAGCGGGGTTCACAGATACGCAGTATTTT. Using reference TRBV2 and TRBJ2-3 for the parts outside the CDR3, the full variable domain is EPEVTQTPSHQVTQMGQEVILRCVPISNHLYFYWYRQILGQKVEFLVSFYNNEISEKSEIFDDQFSVERPDGSNFTLKIRSTKLEDSAMYFCASGGLAGFTDTQYFGPGTRLTVL.